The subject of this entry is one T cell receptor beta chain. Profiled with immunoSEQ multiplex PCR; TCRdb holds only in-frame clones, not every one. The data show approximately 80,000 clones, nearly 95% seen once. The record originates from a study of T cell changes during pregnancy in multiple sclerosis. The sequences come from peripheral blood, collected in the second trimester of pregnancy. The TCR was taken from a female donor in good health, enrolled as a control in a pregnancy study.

The CDR3, as DNA: TGTGCCAGCAGTCCAAGACTAGCGGGAGCTCAGAGTGGGACCAAAAACATTCAGTACTTC. Translation gives CASSPRLAGAQSGTKNIQYF. The chain recombines TRBV28 with TRBJ2-4; 12 positions match TRBD2. CDR3 size: 20 residues. The J segment lost 2 bases and the V segment lost 5 bases, leaving 16 bases of the junction unmatched. Germline loops: CDR1 MDHEN, CDR2 SYDVKM.